One and the same sample provided the 19 T cell receptor beta chains below, sequenced in a study of blood T cell repertoires in COVID-19. The repertoire was sequenced with immunoSEQ multiplex PCR; TCRdb's copy has only in-frame clones and lacks some. The repertoire holds around 100,000 clones, with roughly 91% as singletons. The sequenced sample consisted of peripheral blood. The receptors here all came from a human donor in a cohort sampled during active COVID-19.

CDR3 DNA: TGTGCCGGTGGGGGTGCGGCTAGCGGCTACTACGAGCAGTACTTC. It yields the protein CAGGGAASGYYEQYF. The chain couples TRBV30 to TRBJ2-7; the match to TRBD2 covers 7 bases. Germline CDR1 and CDR2: GTSNPN and SVGIG (reference sequence). With V trimmed by 8 bases and J by 3 bases, 16 bases remained unmatched. CDR3 length equals 15 residues.

The genes are TRBV7-9 and TRBJ1-4; tentatively, D is TRBD1 (5 bases). Germline CDR1 SEHNR, CDR2 FQNEAQ (reference sequence). V was clipped by 3 bases and J by 2 bases, with 7 bases between them. This CDR3 has 14 residues. CDR3 nucleotide sequence: TGTGCCAGCAGCTTGGCAGGGACTAATGAAAAACTGTTTTTT. It translates to CASSLAGTNEKLFF.

The V and J genes are TRBV9 and TRBJ2-3; 10 bases map to TRBD2. The CDR3 loop spans 15 amino acids. J gave up 4 bases and V 0 bases, and 2 bases lay outside the gene matches. CDR1 is SGDLS, CDR2 YYNGEE, per germline. CDR3 bases: TGTGCCAGCAGCGTAGGTAGCGGGAGGCCAGATACGCAGTATTTT. Amino acid sequence: CASSVGSGRPDTQYF.

This chain links TRBV2 with TRBJ2-3; tentative D call: TRBD1 (6 bases). Trimming took off 3 bases at V and 0 bases at J, with 10 bases between the two ends. Germline CDR1 SNHLY, CDR2 FYNNEI. CDR3 size: 15 residues. The CDR3 loop reads CASSDGGLSTDTQYF. CDR3 nucleotides: TGTGCCAGCAGTGATGGGGGCCTTAGCACAGATACGCAGTATTTT.

The V gene is TRBV6-5, the J gene TRBJ1-2; 7 bases agree with TRBD1. The CDR3 spans 13 residues. J gave up 2 bases and V 6 bases, and 3 bases lay outside the gene matches. CDR1 MNHEY and CDR2 SVGAGI come from the germline V gene. CDR3 sequence reads: CASSGTENYGYTF. The CDR3 nucleotides read TGTGCCAGCAGCGGGACAGAGAACTATGGCTACACCTTC.

The chain employs TRBV19 and TRBJ2-5; 10 positions agree with TRBD2. The CDR3 runs 18 residues. J lost 5 bases, V lost 3 bases, and 15 bases had no gene match. The V gene's germline CDR1 is LNHDA and CDR2 SQIVND (reference sequence). The CDR3 DNA sequence: TGTGCCAGTAGTATTACTCCGGCGAGCGGGGGGGCGGCGGAGACCCAGTACTTC. Its protein is CASSITPASGGAAETQYF.

The genes are TRBV18 and TRBJ2-5; the D gene is possibly TRBD2 (5 bases). CDR1 is KGHSH, CDR2 LQKENI, per germline. V lost 3 bases and J 3 bases, leaving 14 bases between the germline ends. This CDR3 contains 15 residues. CDR3 in amino acids: CASSPASATKETQYF. The CDR3 nucleotides read TGTGCCAGCTCACCTGCCTCGGCGACTAAAGAGACCCAGTACTTC.

The table lists this clone with a few counts. The rearrangement uses TRBV5-1 and TRBJ1-5; possible D gene TRBD1, 6 bases. Trimming took off 0 bases at V and 1 base at J, with 17 bases between the two ends. This CDR3 spans 18 amino acids. Germline CDR1 reads SGHRS; CDR2 reads YFSETQ. The CDR3 sequence: CASSLAAGERGSNQPQHF. The CDR3 nucleotides read TGCGCCAGCAGCTTGGCGGCAGGGGAACGTGGAAGCAATCAGCCCCAGCATTTT.

This sequence joins TRBV4-1 and TRBJ2-1; a possible D gene is TRBD1 (6 bases). The germline gives CDR1 MGHRA, CDR2 YSYEKL. The CDR3 runs to 14 residues. V was cut by 5 bases and J by 7 bases, with 15 bases left in between. CDR3 DNA: TGCGCCAGCAGCTTTGACAGGAGTTCAAATGAGCAGTTCTTC. It translates to CASSFDRSSNEQFF.

The rearrangement joins TRBV5-8 to TRBJ2-7; 10 bases line up with TRBD1. The CDR3 totals 14 residues. The V gene's germline CDR1 is SGHTS and CDR2 YDEGEE. The V gene end was trimmed by 6 bases and the J gene end by 3 bases; junction bases not matched to a gene: 6. CDR3 residues: CASTPGQGVYEQYF. The CDR3 coding sequence is TGTGCCAGCACCCCAGGACAGGGGGTCTACGAGCAGTACTTC.

The chain uses TRBV19 and TRBJ2-3; D not resolved. With 7 bases removed from V and 1 base from J, the gap between germline ends came to 15 bases. The CDR3 is made up of 15 amino acids. CDR1 is LNHDA, CDR2 SQIVND, per germline (reference sequence). The CDR3 here is CASTHRGLGTDTQYF. The CDR3 DNA follows: TGTGCCAGTACGCATAGAGGCCTGGGCACAGATACGCAGTATTTT.

CDR3 bases: TGTGCCAGCAGTGAGGGCCGGGAGTTCGGAACAGATACGCAGTATTTT. This gives the protein CASSEGREFGTDTQYF. The V call is TRBV6-1, the J call TRBJ2-3, with D possibly matching TRBD2 (6 bases). The V gene's germline CDR1 is MNHNS and CDR2 SASEGT. V was cut by 3 bases and J by 3 bases, with 16 bases left in between. The CDR3 spans 16 residues.

The V and J genes are TRBV7-9 and TRBJ2-2, with D possibly being TRBD1 (6 bases). Germline V lookup: CDR1 SEHNR, CDR2 FQNEAQ (reference sequence). Trimming took 4 bases from V and 5 from J, leaving 14 bases between them. The CDR3 totals 15 residues. The CDR3 region has the DNA TGTGCCAGCAGCTCCGCCAGGGGTTGGACCGGGGAGCTGTTTTTT. Translating gives CASSSARGWTGELFF.

The rearrangement uses TRBV3-1 (or the pseudogene TRBV3-2) and TRBJ1-1; D unresolved. V gave up 0 bases and J gave up 4 bases, with 18 bases separating them. This CDR3 comprises 17 residues. Germline V gives CDR1 LGHDT, CDR2 YNNKEL (reference sequence). The CDR3 DNA reads TGTGCCAGCAGCCAAGATTGGCCCGGATCCTGGAGCACTGAAGCTTTCTTT. It translates to CASSQDWPGSWSTEAFF.

The rearrangement links TRBV6-2 or TRBV6-3 to TRBJ1-3; TRBD1 aligns across 7 bases. V trimming: 3 bases; J trimming: 0 bases; junction bases outside the gene matches: 11. The CDR3 covers 18 residues. CDR1 MNHEY and CDR2 SVGEGT come from the germline V gene. The CDR3 nucleotides read TGTGCCAGCAGTTATGGCCCCGGGACAGCCTTCTCTGGAAACACCATATATTTT. The encoded protein is CASSYGPGTAFSGNTIYF.

The chain couples TRBV4-3 to TRBJ2-1; 7 nucleotides align to TRBD2. The ends lost 1 base at V and 10 bases at J; junction bases unmatched: 25. The CDR3 runs 20 residues. Germline values: CDR1 LGHNA, CDR2 YSLEER. Here the CDR3 DNA reads TGCGCCAGCAGCCAAGTCGTTCCGGGACTAATTCTATCGGGACCCGGGGAGCAGTTCTTC. The encoded protein is CASSQVVPGLILSGPGEQFF.

J is TRBJ1-1 and V is TRBV7-6, with 8 positions matching TRBD1. The V and J ends lost 4 bases and 0 bases, in that order; junction bases with no gene match: 4. The CDR3 is 15 amino acids. The V gene's germline CDR1 is SGHVS and CDR2 FNYEAQ. This CDR3 reads CASSYPTGVNTEAFF. CDR3 sequence (DNA): TGTGCCAGCAGCTATCCGACAGGGGTGAACACTGAAGCTTTCTTT.

CDR3 loop: CASSFWGTRGQGASEAFF. The CDR3 coding sequence is TGTGCCAGCAGCTTTTGGGGCACCCGTGGACAGGGGGCATCTGAAGCTTTCTTT. The chain has TRBV5-4 and TRBJ1-1, with 11 bases fitting TRBD1. This CDR3 has 18 amino acids. With V trimmed by 2 bases and J by 6 bases, 15 bases remained unmatched. Germline V gene sequence: CDR1 SGHNT, CDR2 YYREEE (reference sequence).

The rearrangement links TRBV6-1 to TRBJ2-1, with 11 positions matching TRBD2. CDR1 is MNHNS, CDR2 SASEGT, per germline. The CDR3 length is 15 residues. The V and J ends lost 2 bases and 6 bases, in that order; junction bases with no gene match: 3. In DNA, the CDR3 is TGTGCCAGCAGTGAAATGGGACTAGCGGCCAATGAGCAGTTCTTC. This encodes CASSEMGLAANEQFF.